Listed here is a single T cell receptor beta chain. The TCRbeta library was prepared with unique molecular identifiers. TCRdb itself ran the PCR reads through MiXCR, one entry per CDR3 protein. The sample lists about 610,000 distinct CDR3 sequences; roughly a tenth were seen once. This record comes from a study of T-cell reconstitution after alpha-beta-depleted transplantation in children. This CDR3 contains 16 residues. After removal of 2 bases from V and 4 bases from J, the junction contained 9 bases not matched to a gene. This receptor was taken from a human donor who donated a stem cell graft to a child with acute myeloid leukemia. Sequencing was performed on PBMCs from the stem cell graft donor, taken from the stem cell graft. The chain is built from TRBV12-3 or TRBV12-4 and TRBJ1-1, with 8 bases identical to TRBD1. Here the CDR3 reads CASSLRTGGRGTEAFF. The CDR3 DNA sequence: TGTGCCAGCAGTTTACGAACAGGGGGTAGGGGCACTGAAGCTTTCTTT.